Below, 5 T cell receptor beta chains from the same sample are listed, as sequenced in a study of shared clonotypes between healthy human individuals. The assay was immunoSEQ multiplex PCR, and TCRdb's table has in-frame clones only and misses some. The top ten hold 0.35% to 0.45% of the sample, which has about 2.4 million clones, roughly 93% seen once. Sample: naive CD4+ T cells from PBMCs. Subset specified: CD45RA+ positively selected. These receptors originate from a man in his late teens or twenties in good health. Some clones in this sample may be carry-over from other donors' samples.

This chain joins TRBV5-6 and TRBJ2-7, with D possibly being TRBD1 (6 bases). CDR1 and CDR2 from the germline V gene are SGHDT and YYEEEE. Trimming removed 1 base from V and 6 bases from J, with 11 bases in between. The CDR3 totals 13 residues. CDR3 coding DNA: TGTGCCAGCAGCTTGAGGGGGTACGGCGAGCAGTACTTC. Translation: CASSLRGYGEQYF.

The chain employs TRBV28 and TRBJ2-7; TRBD2 matches at 9 bases. This CDR3 spans 16 amino acids. The trim removed 6 bases at V and 4 bases at J, leaving 13 bases unmatched. The germline V gene has CDR1 MDHEN and CDR2 SYDVKM. The CDR3 bases are TGTGCCAGCAGAGATGGGGGGCTAGCGGGACAGTACGAGCAGTACTTC. Residues: CASRDGGLAGQYEQYF.

This CDR3 is CASVTARLGAFF. The CDR3 nucleotides read TGTGCCAGCGTAACGGCCCGGCTCGGAGCTTTCTTT. This chain joins TRBV28 and TRBJ1-1; D uncertain. Germline V CDR1 and CDR2: MDHEN, SYDVKM. The length of the CDR3 is 12 residues. Between the trimmed V and J ends, which lost 8 bases and 10 bases, there was a span of 17 bases.

This clone was seen just once. The rearrangement links TRBV7-2 to TRBJ2-2; TRBD2 matches at 12 bases. This CDR3 is 16 amino acids long. V gave up 5 bases and J gave up 5 bases; unmatched junction bases: 6. Germline CDR1 and CDR2: SGHTA and FQGNSA. DNA for the CDR3: TGTGCCAGCAGCCCGACTAGCGGGAGTTTTACCGGGGAGCTGTTTTTT. This translates into CASSPTSGSFTGELFF.

The J gene is TRBJ2-5, the V gene TRBV28; possibly TRBD1 for D (6 bases). The CDR3 contains 14 residues. Deletions cut 9 bases from V and 5 bases from J, with 19 bases between. Germline CDR1 reads MDHEN; CDR2 reads SYDVKM. In DNA, the CDR3 is TGTGCCAGTTCAGGGGAAACCCCAAATGAGACCCAGTACTTC. It yields the protein CASSGETPNETQYF.